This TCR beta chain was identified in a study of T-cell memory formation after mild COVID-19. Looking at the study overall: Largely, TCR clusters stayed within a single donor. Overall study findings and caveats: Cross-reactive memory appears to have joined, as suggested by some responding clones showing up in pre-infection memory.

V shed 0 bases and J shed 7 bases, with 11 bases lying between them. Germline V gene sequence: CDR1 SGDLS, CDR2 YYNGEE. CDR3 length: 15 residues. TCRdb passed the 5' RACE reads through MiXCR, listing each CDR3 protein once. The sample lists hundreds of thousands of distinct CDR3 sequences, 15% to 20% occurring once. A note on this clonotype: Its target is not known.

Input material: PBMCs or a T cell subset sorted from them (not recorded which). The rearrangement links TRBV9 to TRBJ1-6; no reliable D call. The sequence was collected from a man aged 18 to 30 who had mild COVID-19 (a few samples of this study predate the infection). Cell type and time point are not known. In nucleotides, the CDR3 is TGTGCCAGCAGCGTAGAAGCATCCAGAAATTCACCCCTCCACTTT. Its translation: CASSVEASRNSPLHF.